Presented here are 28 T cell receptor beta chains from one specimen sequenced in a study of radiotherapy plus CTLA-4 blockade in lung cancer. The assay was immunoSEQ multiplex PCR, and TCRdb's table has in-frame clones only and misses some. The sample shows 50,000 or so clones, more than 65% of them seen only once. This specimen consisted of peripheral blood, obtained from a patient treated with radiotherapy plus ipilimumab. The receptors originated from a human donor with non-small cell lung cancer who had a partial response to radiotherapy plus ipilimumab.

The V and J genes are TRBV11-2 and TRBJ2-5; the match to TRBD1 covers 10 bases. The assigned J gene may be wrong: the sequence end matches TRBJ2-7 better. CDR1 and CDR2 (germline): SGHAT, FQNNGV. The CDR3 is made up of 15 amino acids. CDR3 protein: CASGLTGGGPYEQYF. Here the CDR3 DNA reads TGTGCCAGCGGATTGACAGGGGGCGGCCCCTACGAGCAGTACTTC.

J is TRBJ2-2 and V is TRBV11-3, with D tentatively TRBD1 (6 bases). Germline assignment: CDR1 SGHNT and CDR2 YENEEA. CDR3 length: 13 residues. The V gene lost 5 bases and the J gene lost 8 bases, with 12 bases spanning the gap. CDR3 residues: CASSNRDAGELFF. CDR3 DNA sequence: TGTGCCAGCAGCAACAGGGACGCAGGGGAGCTGTTTTTT.

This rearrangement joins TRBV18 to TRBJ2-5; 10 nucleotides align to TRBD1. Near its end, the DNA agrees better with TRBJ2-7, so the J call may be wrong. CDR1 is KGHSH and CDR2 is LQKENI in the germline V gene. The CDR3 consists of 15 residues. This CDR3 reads CASSRQGAVVREQYF. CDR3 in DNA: TGTGCCAGCTCACGACAGGGGGCCGTCGTTCGCGAGCAGTACTTC.

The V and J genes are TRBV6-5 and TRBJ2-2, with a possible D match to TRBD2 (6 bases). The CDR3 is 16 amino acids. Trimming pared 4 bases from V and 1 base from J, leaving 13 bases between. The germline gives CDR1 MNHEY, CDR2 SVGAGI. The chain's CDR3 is CASSWRGPQNTGELFF. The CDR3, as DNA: TGTGCCAGCAGTTGGCGGGGCCCCCAGAACACCGGGGAGCTGTTTTTT.

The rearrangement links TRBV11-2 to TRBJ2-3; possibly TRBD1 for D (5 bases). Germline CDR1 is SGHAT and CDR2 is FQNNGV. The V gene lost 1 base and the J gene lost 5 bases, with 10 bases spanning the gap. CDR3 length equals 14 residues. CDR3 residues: CASSLGSGQDTQYF. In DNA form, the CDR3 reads TGTGCCAGCAGCTTAGGGTCAGGGCAAGATACGCAGTATTTT.

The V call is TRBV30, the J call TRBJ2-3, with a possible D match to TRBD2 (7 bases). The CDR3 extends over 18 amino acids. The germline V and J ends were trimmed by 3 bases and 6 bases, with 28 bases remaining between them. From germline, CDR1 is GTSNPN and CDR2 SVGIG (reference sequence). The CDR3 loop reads CAWSSQGRGRRSSDTQYF. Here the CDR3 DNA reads TGTGCCTGGAGCTCCCAGGGGCGGGGGAGAAGATCCAGCGATACGCAGTATTTT.

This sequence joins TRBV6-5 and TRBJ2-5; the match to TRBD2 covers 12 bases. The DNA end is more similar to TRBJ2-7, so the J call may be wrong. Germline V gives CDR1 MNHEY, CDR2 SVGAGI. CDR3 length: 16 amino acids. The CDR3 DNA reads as TGTGCCAGCAGTTACCCACTAGCGGGGGGCCTCTACGAGCAGTACTTC. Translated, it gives CASSYPLAGGLYEQYF.

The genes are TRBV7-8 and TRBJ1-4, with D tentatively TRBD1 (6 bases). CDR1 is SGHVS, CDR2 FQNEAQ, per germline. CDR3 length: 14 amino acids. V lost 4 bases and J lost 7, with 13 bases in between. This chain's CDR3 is CASSSITGTEKLFF. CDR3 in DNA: TGTGCCAGCAGCTCAATTACAGGGACTGAAAAACTGTTTTTT.

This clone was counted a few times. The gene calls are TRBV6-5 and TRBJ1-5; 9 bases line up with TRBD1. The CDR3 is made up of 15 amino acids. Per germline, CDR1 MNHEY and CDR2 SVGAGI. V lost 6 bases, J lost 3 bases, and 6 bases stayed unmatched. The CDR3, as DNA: TGTGCCAGCAGCCAAGGGACAGGGTACAATCAGCCCCAGCATTTT. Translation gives CASSQGTGYNQPQHF.

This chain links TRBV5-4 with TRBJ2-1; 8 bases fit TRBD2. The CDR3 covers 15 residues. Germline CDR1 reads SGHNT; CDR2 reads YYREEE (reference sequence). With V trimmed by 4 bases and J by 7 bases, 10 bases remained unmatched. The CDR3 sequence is CASSPRVAGRNEQFF. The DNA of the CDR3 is TGTGCCAGCAGCCCTCGAGTAGCGGGGAGGAATGAGCAGTTCTTC.

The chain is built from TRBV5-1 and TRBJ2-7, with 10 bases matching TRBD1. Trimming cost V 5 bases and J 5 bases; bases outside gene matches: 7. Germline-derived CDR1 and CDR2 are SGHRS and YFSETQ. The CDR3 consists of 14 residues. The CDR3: CASRGQGTSDEQYF. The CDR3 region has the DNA TGCGCCAGCAGGGGACAGGGGACGAGCGACGAGCAGTACTTC.

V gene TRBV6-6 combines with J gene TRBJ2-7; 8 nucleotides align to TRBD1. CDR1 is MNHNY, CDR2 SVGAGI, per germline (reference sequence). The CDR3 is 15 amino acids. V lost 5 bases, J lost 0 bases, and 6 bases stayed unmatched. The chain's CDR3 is CASSQGQVGSYEQYF. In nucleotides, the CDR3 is TGTGCCAGCAGTCAGGGACAGGTGGGCTCCTACGAGCAGTACTTC.

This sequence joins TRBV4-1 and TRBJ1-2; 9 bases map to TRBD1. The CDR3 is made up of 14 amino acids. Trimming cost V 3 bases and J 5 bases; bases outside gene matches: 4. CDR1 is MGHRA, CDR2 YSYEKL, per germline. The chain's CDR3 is CASSHPDRGYGYTF. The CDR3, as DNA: TGCGCCAGCAGCCACCCGGACAGGGGATATGGCTACACCTTC.

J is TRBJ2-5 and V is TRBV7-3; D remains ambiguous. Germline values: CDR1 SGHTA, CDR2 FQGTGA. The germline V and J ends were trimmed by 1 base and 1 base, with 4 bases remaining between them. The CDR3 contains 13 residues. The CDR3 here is CASSLIAQETQYF. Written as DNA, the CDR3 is TGTGCCAGCAGCTTAATAGCCCAAGAGACCCAGTACTTC.

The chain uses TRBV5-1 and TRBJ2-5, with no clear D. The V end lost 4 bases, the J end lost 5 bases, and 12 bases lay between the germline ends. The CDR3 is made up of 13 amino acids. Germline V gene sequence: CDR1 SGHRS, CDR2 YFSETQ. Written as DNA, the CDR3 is TGCGCCAGCAGCGAGTTAGCTCTGGAGACCCAGTACTTC. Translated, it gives CASSELALETQYF.

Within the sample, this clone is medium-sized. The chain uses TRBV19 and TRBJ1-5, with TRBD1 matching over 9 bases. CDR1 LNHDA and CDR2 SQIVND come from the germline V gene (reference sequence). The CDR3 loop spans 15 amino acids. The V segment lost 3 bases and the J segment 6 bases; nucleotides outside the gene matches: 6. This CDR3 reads CASSMFGTGTQPQHF. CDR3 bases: TGTGCCAGTAGTATGTTTGGGACAGGGACTCAGCCCCAGCATTTT.

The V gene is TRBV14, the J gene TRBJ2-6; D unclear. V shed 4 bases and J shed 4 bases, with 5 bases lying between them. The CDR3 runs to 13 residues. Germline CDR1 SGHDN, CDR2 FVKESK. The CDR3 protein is CASSLGGANVLTF. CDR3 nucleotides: TGTGCCAGCAGCCTCGGGGGGGCCAACGTCCTGACTTTC.

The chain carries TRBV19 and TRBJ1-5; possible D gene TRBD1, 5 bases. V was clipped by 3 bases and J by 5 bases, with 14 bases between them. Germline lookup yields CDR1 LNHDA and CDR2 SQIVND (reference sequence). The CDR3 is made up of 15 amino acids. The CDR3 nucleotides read TGTGCCAGTAGTATGTGGCAGGGCGGGGATCAGCCCCAGCATTTT. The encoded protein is CASSMWQGGDQPQHF.

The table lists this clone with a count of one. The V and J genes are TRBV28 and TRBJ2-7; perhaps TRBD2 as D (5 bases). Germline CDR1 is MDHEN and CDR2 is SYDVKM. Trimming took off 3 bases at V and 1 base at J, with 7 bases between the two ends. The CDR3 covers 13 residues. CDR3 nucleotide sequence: TGTGCCAGCAGTTTTACTAGTTCCTACGAGCAGTACTTC. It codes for CASSFTSSYEQYF.

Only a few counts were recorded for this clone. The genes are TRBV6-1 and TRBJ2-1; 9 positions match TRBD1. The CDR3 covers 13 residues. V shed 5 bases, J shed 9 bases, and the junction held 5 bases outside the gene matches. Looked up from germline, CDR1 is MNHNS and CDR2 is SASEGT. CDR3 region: CASSPDRGGEQFF. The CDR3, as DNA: TGTGCCAGCAGTCCGGACAGGGGCGGTGAGCAGTTCTTC.

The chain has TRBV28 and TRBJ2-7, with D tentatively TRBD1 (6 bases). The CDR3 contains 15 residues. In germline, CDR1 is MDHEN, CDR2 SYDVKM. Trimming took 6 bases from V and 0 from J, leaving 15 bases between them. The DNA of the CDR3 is TGTGCCAGCAGCCCAGGGGCTACTACCTCCTACGAGCAGTACTTC. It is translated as CASSPGATTSYEQYF.

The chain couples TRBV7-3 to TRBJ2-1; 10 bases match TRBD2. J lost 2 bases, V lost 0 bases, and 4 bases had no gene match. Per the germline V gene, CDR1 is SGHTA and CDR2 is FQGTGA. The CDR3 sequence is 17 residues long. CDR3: CASSLTFTSGAYNEQFF. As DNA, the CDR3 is TGTGCCAGCAGCTTAACGTTTACTAGCGGGGCCTACAATGAGCAGTTCTTC.

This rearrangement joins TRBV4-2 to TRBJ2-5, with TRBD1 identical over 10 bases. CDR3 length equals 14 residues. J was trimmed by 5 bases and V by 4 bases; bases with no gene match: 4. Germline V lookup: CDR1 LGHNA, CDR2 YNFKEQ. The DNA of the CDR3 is TGTGCCAGCAGCCGGGACAGGGGAGAGGAGACCCAGTACTTC. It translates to CASSRDRGEETQYF.

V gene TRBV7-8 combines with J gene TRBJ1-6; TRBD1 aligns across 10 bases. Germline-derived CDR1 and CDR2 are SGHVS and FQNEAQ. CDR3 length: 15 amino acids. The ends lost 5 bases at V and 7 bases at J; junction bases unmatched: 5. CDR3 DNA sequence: TGTGCCAGCAGCCTAGGGACAGGGGTAAATTCACCCCTCCACTTT. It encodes CASSLGTGVNSPLHF. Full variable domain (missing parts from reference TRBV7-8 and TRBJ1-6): GAGVSQSPRYKVAKRGQDVALRCDPISGHVSLFWYQQALGQGPEFLTYFQNEAQLDKSGLPSDRFFAERPEGSVSTLKIQRTQQEDSAVYLCASSLGTGVNSPLHFGNGTRLTVT.

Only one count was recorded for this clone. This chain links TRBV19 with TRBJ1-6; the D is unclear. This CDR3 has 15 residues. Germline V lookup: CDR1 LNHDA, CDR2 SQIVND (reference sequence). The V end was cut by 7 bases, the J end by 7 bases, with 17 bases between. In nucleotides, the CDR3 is TGTGCCAGTAATGCTATCGTATCGGGAAATTCACCCCTCCACTTT. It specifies CASNAIVSGNSPLHF.

Here the CDR3 DNA reads TGCGCCAGCAGAGACGGGACACTCAGCCAAGAGACCCAGTACTTC. Translation gives CASRDGTLSQETQYF. The V gene is TRBV10-2, the J gene TRBJ2-5, with D maybe TRBD1 (6 bases). Germline V gene data show CDR1 as WSHSY and CDR2 as SAAADI. V was trimmed by 6 bases and J by 1 base, leaving 15 bases between them. This CDR3 has 15 amino acids.

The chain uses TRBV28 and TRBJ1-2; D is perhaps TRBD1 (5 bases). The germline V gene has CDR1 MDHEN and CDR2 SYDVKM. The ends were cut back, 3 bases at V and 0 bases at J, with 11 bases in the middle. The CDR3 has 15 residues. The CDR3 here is CASSLGGTPNYGYTF. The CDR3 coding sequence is TGTGCCAGCAGTTTGGGGGGAACCCCTAACTATGGCTACACCTTC.

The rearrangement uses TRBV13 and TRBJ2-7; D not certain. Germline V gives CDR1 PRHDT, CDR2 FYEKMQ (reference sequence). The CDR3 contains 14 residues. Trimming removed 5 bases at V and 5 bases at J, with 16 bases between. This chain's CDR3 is CASSLVGRRHEQYF. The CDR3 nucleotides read TGTGCCAGCAGCCTAGTCGGCAGGCGCCACGAGCAGTACTTC.